This T cell receptor (beta chain) was observed in a study of blood T cell repertoires in COVID-19. Background on the study: Nucleic acid was either cDNA or gDNA, and it came from T cells, B-cell-depleted T cells, or PBMCs.

TCRdb keeps only in-frame clones here, not all; method: immunoSEQ multiplex PCR. The sample yields approximately 160,000 clones, around 80% seen once. Membership in each cohort depended on participant-reported clinical history. This clone was counted a single time. The sample comprised PBMCs or T cells enriched from blood (not recorded which). The TCR originated in a woman aged 50 to 60 in a cohort exposed to, infected with or recovered from COVID-19 (not recorded which).

The CDR3 spells CASSQEWLAGGQGTDTQYF. The CDR3 bases are TGCGCCAGCAGCCAAGAATGGCTAGCGGGGGGGCAGGGCACAGATACGCAGTATTTT. The gene calls are TRBV4-1 and TRBJ2-3; 12 bases match TRBD2. The germline V gene has CDR1 MGHRA and CDR2 YSYEKL. This CDR3 has 19 amino acids. V gave up 0 bases and J gave up 1 base; unmatched junction bases: 8.